Only a few counts were recorded for the clone carrying this T cell receptor beta chain. The data belong to a study of early T cells in non-severe SARS-CoV-2 infection. Study-wide context: Investigators sequenced bulk RNA drawn from unsorted whole blood, and chains remained unpaired.

The TCR library protocol attached unique molecular identifiers to the individual cDNA molecules. TCRdb called the 5' RACE reads again in MiXCR, with one record for every CDR3 protein. Altogether about 33,000 distinct CDR3 sequences are present, over 4.5% being singletons, with the ten largest covering about 14%. This sequence was found in an adult who was a healthcare worker with PCR-confirmed SARS-CoV-2 infection or an uninfected control (not recorded which). Sequencing was performed on whole blood.

CDR3 protein: CASKKLAGTTADTQYF. Written as DNA, the CDR3 is TGTGCCAGCAAAAAACTAGCGGGGACCACGGCAGATACGCAGTATTTT. The chain uses TRBV7-6 and TRBJ2-3; 10 nucleotides agree with TRBD2. V lost 7 bases to trimming and J lost 4 bases; unmatched junction nucleotides: 11. CDR1 is SGHVS and CDR2 is FNYEAQ in the germline V gene. The CDR3 length is 16 residues.